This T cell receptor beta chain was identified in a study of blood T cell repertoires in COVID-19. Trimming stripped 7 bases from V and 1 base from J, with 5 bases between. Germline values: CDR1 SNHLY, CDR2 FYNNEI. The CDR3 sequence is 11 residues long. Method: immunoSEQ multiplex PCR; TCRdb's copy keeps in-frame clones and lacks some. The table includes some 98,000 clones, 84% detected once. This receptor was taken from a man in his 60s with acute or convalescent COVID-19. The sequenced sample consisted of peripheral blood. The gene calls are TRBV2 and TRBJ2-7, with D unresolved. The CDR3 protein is CASKRSYEQYF. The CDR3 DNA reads TGTGCCAGCAAGCGTTCCTACGAGCAGTACTTC.